This T cell receptor beta chain was profiled in a study of blood T cell repertoires in COVID-19. The table came from immunoSEQ multiplex PCR; TCRdb's copy has only in-frame clones and leaves some out. Of 170,000 or so clones in the sample, more than 85% were seen once. V dropped 2 bases and J dropped 8 bases, with 9 bases sitting between them. The CDR3 covers 13 residues. Per germline, CDR1 MDHEN and CDR2 SYDVKM. V usage is TRBV28 and J usage is TRBJ1-4; D is uncertain. This TCR came from a middle-aged man with acute or convalescent COVID-19. Source material: peripheral blood. The CDR3 coding sequence is TGTGCCAGCAGTTTAGTCGGGTACGAAAAACTGTTTTTT. Protein product: CASSLVGYEKLFF.